This T cell receptor beta chain was sequenced for a study of blood T cell repertoires in COVID-19. Study-level background: Sources were T cells, B-cell-depleted T cells, or PBMCs; the material itself was cDNA or gDNA.

This clone was counted a few times. Assay: immunoSEQ multiplex PCR; the TCRdb copy retains only in-frame clones and omits some. The sample contains roughly 30,000 clones, 55% to 75% of which appear only once. CDR3 size: 15 residues. V lost 3 bases, J lost 9 bases, and 5 bases stayed unmatched. The germline gives CDR1 LNHDA, CDR2 SQIVND (reference sequence). This receptor was identified in a boy between 2 and 10 years old with active or convalescent COVID-19. V and J are TRBV19 and TRBJ2-1, with 13 bases that match TRBD2. Material: peripheral blood. The CDR3 sequence is CASSIGLAGAPEQFF. CDR3 bases: TGTGCCAGTAGTATCGGACTAGCGGGGGCCCCTGAGCAGTTCTTC. Full variable domain (remainder filled in from reference TRBV19 and TRBJ2-1): DGGITQSPKYLFRKEGQNVTLSCEQNLNHDAMYWYRQDPGQGLRLIYYSQIVNDFQKGDIAEGYSVSREKKESFPLTVTSAQKNPTAFYLCASSIGLAGAPEQFFGPGTRLTVL.